A single sample is the source of the 14 T cell receptor beta chains below, sequenced in a study of PD-L1 blockade in urothelial cancer (dated by TCRdb to 2016 to 2017). Interpreted using the paper, the time point label stands for: pretreatment peripheral blood. Library method: the immunoSEQ multiplex PCR assay. TCRdb obtained this table from immuneACCESS and retained in-frame rearrangements with V and J assigned. These tables miss some clones; where compared with another copy, unresolved V genes account for less than half of the shortfall, and the remainder is unexplained. The table for this sample lists about 37,000 clones; about 80% of them were counted only once. The top ten clones comprise less than 20% of the sample. Sequencing used PBMCs, obtained around atezolizumab (anti-PD-L1) treatment. These receptor sequences come from a man in his 60s with urothelial cancer.

The J gene is TRBJ2-5, the V gene TRBV10-3; TRBD2 matches 9 bases. The CDR3 has 18 amino acids. Germline assignment: CDR1 ENHRY and CDR2 SYGVKD. Trimming took 3 bases from V and 5 from J; bases not matched to a gene: 16. The CDR3 DNA reads as TGTGCCATCAGTGAAATCGTAGTAGCGGGAGTTGATAGTGAGACCCAGTACTTC. As protein: CAISEIVVAGVDSETQYF.

The gene calls are TRBV2 and TRBJ2-5; the match to TRBD2 covers 11 bases. Germline loops: CDR1 SNHLY, CDR2 FYNNEI. V lost 4 bases to trimming and J lost 5 bases; unmatched junction nucleotides: 3. The CDR3 extends over 14 amino acids. Written as DNA, the CDR3 is TGTGCCAGCAGTGGACTAGCGGGATTCGAGACCCAGTACTTC. It specifies CASSGLAGFETQYF.

Comments on this clone: In this CDR3 the conserved last residue, phenylalanine or tryptophan, is missing, so a read error is likely. The DNA is left out, because the CDR3 cannot be placed on it with certainty; the CDR3 is given as TCRdb lists it. This chain links TRBV21-1 with TRBJ2-4; the table's TRBD2 call for D was not verified on the DNA. TRBV21-1 is annotated as a pseudogene. The CDR3 is 10 amino acids in total, end residues counted. CDR3 region: CASSKARKML.

This chain uses TRBV7-2 with TRBJ1-3; D ambiguous. Germline assignment: CDR1 SGHTA and CDR2 FQGNSA. CDR3 size: 13 residues. Trimming took 0 bases from V and 7 from J, leaving 7 bases between them. The CDR3 DNA follows: TGTGCCAGCAGCTTAGCGTTTCGGAACACCATATATTTT. This encodes CASSLAFRNTIYF.

This clone has a single count. The CDR3 loop is CATRDRRNTGELFF. DNA of the CDR3: TGTGCTACTCGGGACAGGAGGAACACCGGGGAGCTGTTTTTT. The gene calls are TRBV7-7 and TRBJ2-2; 8 bases are shared with TRBD1. CDR3 size: 14 residues. The germline CDR1 and CDR2 sequences are SSHAT and FNYEAQ (reference sequence). Full variable domain (remainder filled in from reference TRBV7-7 and TRBJ2-2): GAGVSQSPRYKVTKRGQDVTLRCDPISSHATLYWYQQALGQGPEFLTYFNYEAQPDKSGLPSDRFSAERPEGSISTLTIQRTEQRDSAMYRCATRDRRNTGELFFGEGSRLTVL.

Concerning this clone: Relative to the germline gene, one junction end is altered; a read error may explain this. This chain uses TRBV6-5 with TRBJ1-1; D gene ambiguous. In germline, CDR1 is MNHEY, CDR2 SVGAGI. The CDR3 totals 15 residues. The CDR3 reads CASSHSTYGAVGAFF. CDR3 DNA: TGTGCCAGCAGTCACTCGACTTATGGCGCGGTGGGAGCTTTCTTT.

This chain uses TRBV21-1 with TRBJ2-1; TRBD2, as called in the table, went unchecked against the DNA. TRBV21-1 is a documented pseudogene. The CDR3 spans 16 residues. This CDR3 reads CASSKEGRLASNEQFF. The CDR3 region has the DNA TGTGCCAGCAGCAAAGAAGGGCGACTAGCGAGCAATGAGCAGTTCTTC.

The gene calls are TRBV30 and TRBJ2-1, with 8 positions matching TRBD2. The V and J ends lost 3 bases and 6 bases, in that order; junction bases with no gene match: 7. Germline V gene data show CDR1 as GTSNPN and CDR2 as SVGIG (reference sequence). The CDR3 is made up of 14 amino acids. The CDR3 region is CAWSRTSRVNEQFF. In nucleotides, the CDR3 is TGTGCCTGGAGCCGGACTAGCCGGGTCAATGAGCAGTTCTTC.

The V call is TRBV19, the J call TRBJ2-1, with TRBD2 matching over 7 bases. The CDR3 runs to 17 residues. J was trimmed by 6 bases and V by 7 bases; bases with no gene match: 18. CDR1 and CDR2 (germline): LNHDA, SQIVND (reference sequence). CDR3 DNA: TGTGCCAGTACCTCGTCATGGGGGGGAGGACGTAGCAATGAGCAGTTCTTC. Translating gives CASTSSWGGGRSNEQFF.

This clone was detected only a few times. The chain carries TRBV6-6 and TRBJ2-5, with TRBD2 matching 7 bases. V was pared by 4 bases and J by 5 bases, with 7 bases of the junction left unmatched. The germline V gene has CDR1 MNHNY and CDR2 SVGAGI (reference sequence). The CDR3 runs 14 residues. The CDR3 here is CASSLRTSKETQYF. In nucleotides, the CDR3 is TGTGCCAGCAGTTTAAGGACTAGTAAGGAGACCCAGTACTTC.

The V call is TRBV5-4, the J call TRBJ2-5; 15 bases match TRBD2. From germline, CDR1 is SGHNT and CDR2 YYREEE (reference sequence). The junction had 3 bases not matched to a gene; V was cut back by 2 bases and J by 4 bases. This CDR3 is 16 amino acids long. CDR3 sequence (DNA): TGTGCCAGCAGCTTTGGACTAGCGGGAGGGCCAGAGACCCAGTACTTC. This translates into CASSFGLAGGPETQYF.

This clone occurred once. V usage is TRBV5-1 and J usage is TRBJ2-1; 7 positions match TRBD2. Trimming cost V 2 bases and J 0 bases; bases outside gene matches: 8. Germline V gene lookup returns CDR1 SGHRS and CDR2 YFSETQ. This CDR3 contains 17 residues. The CDR3 is CASSFGTTDYSYNEQFF. The CDR3 DNA is TGCGCCAGCAGCTTTGGGACTACTGATTACTCCTACAATGAGCAGTTCTTC.

The chain recombines TRBV5-1 with TRBJ1-5; a weak D match, TRBD1 (5 bases). CDR1 SGHRS and CDR2 YFSETQ come from the germline V gene. This CDR3 is built from 14 residues. The V end lost 4 bases, the J end lost 7 bases, and 15 bases lay between the germline ends. The CDR3: CASSPDSGGQPQHF. In nucleotides, the CDR3 is TGCGCCAGCAGCCCGGATTCGGGGGGGCAGCCCCAGCATTTT.

The gene calls are TRBV7-3 and TRBJ1-1, with D possibly TRBD1 on 6 matching bases. The V end was cut by 5 bases, the J end by 1 base, with 11 bases between. The length of the CDR3 is 14 residues. Germline V lookup: CDR1 SGHTA, CDR2 FQGTGA. The CDR3 is CASSLGHSNTEAFF. The CDR3 DNA sequence: TGTGCCAGCAGCCTGGGACACTCGAACACTGAAGCTTTCTTT.